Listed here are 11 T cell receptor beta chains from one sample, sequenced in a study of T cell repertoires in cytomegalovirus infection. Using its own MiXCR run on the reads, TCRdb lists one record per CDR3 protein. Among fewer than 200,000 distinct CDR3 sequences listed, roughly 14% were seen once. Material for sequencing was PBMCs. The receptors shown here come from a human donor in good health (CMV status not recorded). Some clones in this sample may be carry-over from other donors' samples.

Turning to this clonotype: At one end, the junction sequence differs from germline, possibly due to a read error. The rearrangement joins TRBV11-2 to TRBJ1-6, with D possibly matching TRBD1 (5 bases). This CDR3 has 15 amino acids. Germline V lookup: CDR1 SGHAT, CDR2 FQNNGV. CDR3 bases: TGTGCCAGCAGCTCGCCCCCAGGGAATAGTTCACCCCTCCGCTTT. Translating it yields CASSSPPGNSSPLRF. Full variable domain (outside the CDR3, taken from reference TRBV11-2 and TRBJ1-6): EAGVAQSPRYKIIEKRQSVAFWCNPISGHATLYWYQQILGQGPKLLIQFQNNGVVDDSQLPKDRFSAERLKGVDSTLKIQPAKLEDSAVYLCASSSPPGNSSPLRFGNGTRLTVT.

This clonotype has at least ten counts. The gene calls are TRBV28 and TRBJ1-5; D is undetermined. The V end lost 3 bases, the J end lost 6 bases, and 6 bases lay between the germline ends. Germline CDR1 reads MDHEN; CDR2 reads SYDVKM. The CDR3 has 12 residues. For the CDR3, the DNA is TGTGCCAGCAGTTTCCGGAGTCAGCCCCAGCATTTT. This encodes CASSFRSQPQHF.

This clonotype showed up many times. This chain's CDR3 is CASSLEIAGGWGEQFF. The CDR3 DNA reads as TGTGCCAGCAGCTTAGAGATAGCGGGGGGGTGGGGTGAGCAGTTCTTC. The genes are TRBV7-6 and TRBJ2-1; TRBD2 matches at 11 bases. From germline, CDR1 is SGHVS and CDR2 FNYEAQ. With V trimmed by 1 base and J by 9 bases, 8 bases remained unmatched. There are 16 residues in the CDR3.

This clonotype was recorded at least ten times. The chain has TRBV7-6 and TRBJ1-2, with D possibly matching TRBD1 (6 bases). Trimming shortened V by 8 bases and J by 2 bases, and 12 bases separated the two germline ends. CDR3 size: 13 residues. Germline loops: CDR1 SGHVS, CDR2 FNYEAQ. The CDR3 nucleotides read TGTGCCAGCTCGGGGGGGCTAAACTATGGCTACACCTTC. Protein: CASSGGLNYGYTF. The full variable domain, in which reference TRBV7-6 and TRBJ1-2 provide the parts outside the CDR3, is GAGVSQSPRYKVTKRGQDVALRCDPISGHVSLYWYRQALGQGPEFLTYFNYEAQQDKSGLPNDRFSAERPEGSISTLTIQRTEQRDSAMYRCASSGGLNYGYTFGSGTRLTVV.

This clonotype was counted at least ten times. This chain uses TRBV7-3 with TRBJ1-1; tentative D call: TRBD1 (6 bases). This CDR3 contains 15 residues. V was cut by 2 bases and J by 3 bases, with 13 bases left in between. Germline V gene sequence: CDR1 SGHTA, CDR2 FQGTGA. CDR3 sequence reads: CASSLAGARDTEAFF. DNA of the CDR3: TGTGCCAGCAGCTTAGCGGGGGCGCGGGACACTGAAGCTTTCTTT.

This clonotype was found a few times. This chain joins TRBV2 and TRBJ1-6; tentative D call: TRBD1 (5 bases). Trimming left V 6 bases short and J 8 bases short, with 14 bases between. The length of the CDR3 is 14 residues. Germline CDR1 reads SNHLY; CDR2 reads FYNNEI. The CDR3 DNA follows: TGTGCCAGCAGCTTCGGGGGGGTAGATTCACCCCTCCACTTT. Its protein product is CASSFGGVDSPLHF. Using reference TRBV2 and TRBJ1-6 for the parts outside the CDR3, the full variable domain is EPEVTQTPSHQVTQMGQEVILRCVPISNHLYFYWYRQILGQKVEFLVSFYNNEISEKSEIFDDQFSVERPDGSNFTLKIRSTKLEDSAMYFCASSFGGVDSPLHFGNGTRLTVT.

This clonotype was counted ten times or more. CDR3 sequence reads: CASSTVEEQYF. DNA for the CDR3: TGTGCCAGCAGCACAGTGGAGGAGCAGTACTTC. The V call is TRBV7-2, the J call TRBJ2-7; no definite D call. Germline CDR1 reads SGHTA; CDR2 reads FQGNSA. Trimming pared 5 bases from V and 7 bases from J, leaving 9 bases between. CDR3 length equals 11 residues.

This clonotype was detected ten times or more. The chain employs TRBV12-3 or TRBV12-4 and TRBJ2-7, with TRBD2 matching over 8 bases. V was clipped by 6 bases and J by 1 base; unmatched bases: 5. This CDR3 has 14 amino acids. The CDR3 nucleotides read TGTGCCAGCAGCAATAGCGGGGTGTCCTACGAGCAGTACTTC. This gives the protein CASSNSGVSYEQYF.

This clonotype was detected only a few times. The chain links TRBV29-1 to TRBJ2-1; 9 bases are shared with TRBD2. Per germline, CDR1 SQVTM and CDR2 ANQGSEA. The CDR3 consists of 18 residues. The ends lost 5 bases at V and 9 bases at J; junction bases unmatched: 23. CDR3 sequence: CSVLGRAGGPSGGSEQFF. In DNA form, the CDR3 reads TGCAGCGTTCTGGGCAGGGCGGGAGGGCCTTCAGGAGGGAGTGAGCAGTTCTTC.

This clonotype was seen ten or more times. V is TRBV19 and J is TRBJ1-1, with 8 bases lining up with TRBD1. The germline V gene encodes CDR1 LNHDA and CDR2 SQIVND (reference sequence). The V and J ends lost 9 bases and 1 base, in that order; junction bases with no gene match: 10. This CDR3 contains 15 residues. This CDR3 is CASLTGGLGNTEAFF. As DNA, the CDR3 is TGTGCCAGCCTTACAGGGGGGTTAGGGAACACTGAAGCTTTCTTT.

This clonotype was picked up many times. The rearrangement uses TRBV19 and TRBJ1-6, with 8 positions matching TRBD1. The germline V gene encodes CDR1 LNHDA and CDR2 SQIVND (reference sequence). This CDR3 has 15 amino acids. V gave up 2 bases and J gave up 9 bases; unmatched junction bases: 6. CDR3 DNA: TGTGCCAGTAGTATAAAAGCAGGGGGCGCTTCACCCCTCCACTTT. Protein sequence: CASSIKAGGASPLHF.